This T cell receptor beta chain is from a study of response to subunit inactivated influenza vaccine. The study's findings and limits: Each seasonal flu vaccination may recruit only limited new T cells, authors suggested.

The CDR3 is made up of 13 amino acids. Germline V gene lookup returns CDR1 GTSNPN and CDR2 SVGIG (reference sequence). The germline V and J ends were trimmed by 1 base and 1 base, with 8 bases remaining between them. TCRdb used MiXCR to reprocess the RT-PCR reads, holding one entry per CDR3 protein. The sample has a few hundred thousand distinct CDR3 sequences; less than 7.5% are singletons. This clonotype was counted only a few times. Its target is unknown. The material sequenced was PBMCs from blood, taken roughly 24 months after vaccination. The rearrangement links TRBV30 to TRBJ2-7; D might be TRBD1 (6 bases). The clonotype originates from a man between 50 and 75 years old who received an inactivated influenza vaccine. CDR3 in DNA: TGTGCCTGGAGTGGGGGGCAATCCTACGAGCAGTACTTC. It translates to CAWSGGQSYEQYF.